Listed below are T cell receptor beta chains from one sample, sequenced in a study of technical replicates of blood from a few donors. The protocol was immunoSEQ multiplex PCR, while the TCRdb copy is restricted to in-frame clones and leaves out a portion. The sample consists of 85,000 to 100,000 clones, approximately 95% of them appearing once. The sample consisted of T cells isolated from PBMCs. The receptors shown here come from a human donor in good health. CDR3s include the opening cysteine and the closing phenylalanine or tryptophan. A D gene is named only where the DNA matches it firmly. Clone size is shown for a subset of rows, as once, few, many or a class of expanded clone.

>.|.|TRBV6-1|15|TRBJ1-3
CASSVGRVSGNTIYF
TGTGCCAGCAGTGTAGGGCGGGTCTCTGGAAACACCATATATTTT
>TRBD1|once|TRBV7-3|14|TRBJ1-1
CASSLSTGFTEAFF
TGTGCCAGCAGCTTATCGACAGGGTTCACTGAAGCTTTCTTT
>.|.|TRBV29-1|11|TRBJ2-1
CSADEYNEQFF
TGCAGCGCTGACGAGTACAATGAGCAGTTCTTC
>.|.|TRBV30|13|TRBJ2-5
CAWEAANQETQYF
TGTGCCTGGGAAGCGGCGAACCAAGAGACCCAGTACTTC
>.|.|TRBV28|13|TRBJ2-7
CASSPRGGYEQYF
TGTGCCAGCAGTCCGCGGGGTGGCTACGAGCAGTACTTC
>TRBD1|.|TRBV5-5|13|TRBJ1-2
CASTRSGGNGYTF
TGTGCCAGCACACGATCAGGGGGTAATGGCTACACCTTC
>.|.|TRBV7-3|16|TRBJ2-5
CASSLMPGSIGETQYF
TGTGCCAGCAGCTTAATGCCTGGGAGTATTGGAGAGACCCAGTACTTC
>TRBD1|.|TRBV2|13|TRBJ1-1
CASRGQWNTEAFF
TGTGCCAGCAGGGGACAGTGGAACACTGAAGCTTTCTTT
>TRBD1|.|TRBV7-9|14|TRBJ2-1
CASTPGTVNNEQFF
TGTGCCAGCACCCCCGGGACAGTGAACAATGAGCAGTTCTTC
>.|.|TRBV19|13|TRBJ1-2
CASSMTHGDGYTF
TGTGCCAGTAGTATGACCCACGGGGATGGCTACACCTTC
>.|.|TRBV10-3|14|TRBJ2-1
CAISDRVAPNEQFF
TGTGCCATCAGTGACCGGGTGGCGCCCAATGAGCAGTTCTTC
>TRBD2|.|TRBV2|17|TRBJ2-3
CASRKIAGRTSTDTQYF
TGTGCCAGCAGAAAGATAGCGGGCAGGACTAGCACAGATACGCAGTATTTT
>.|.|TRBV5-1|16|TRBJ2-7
CASSLVGAGRSYEQYF
TGCGCCAGCAGCTTGGTCGGGGCAGGGAGGTCCTACGAGCAGTACTTC
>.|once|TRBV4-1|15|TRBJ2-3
CASRGSPLSTDTQYF
TGCGCCAGCCGGGGTAGCCCTCTCAGCACAGATACGCAGTATTTT
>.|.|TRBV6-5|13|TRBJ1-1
CASSFRDRGGAFF
TGTGCCAGCAGTTTCCGGGATAGGGGGGGAGCTTTCTTT
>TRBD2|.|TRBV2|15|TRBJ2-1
CASSESLAGEDEQFF
TGTGCCAGCAGTGAATCCCTAGCGGGAGAGGATGAGCAGTTCTTC
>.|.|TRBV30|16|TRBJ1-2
CAWSRQGPPRSRGYTF
TGTGCCTGGAGTAGGCAGGGTCCCCCTAGGAGTCGGGGCTACACCTTC
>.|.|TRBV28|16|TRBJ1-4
CASSPPLTGRVEKLFF
TGTGCCAGCAGCCCCCCCCTCACAGGGAGAGTTGAAAAACTGTTTTTT
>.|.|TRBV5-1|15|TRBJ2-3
CASSLDRVGGDTQYF
TGCGCCAGCAGCTTGGATAGGGTTGGAGGAGATACGCAGTATTTT
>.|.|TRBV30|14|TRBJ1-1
CAWTFGVGNTEAFF
TGTGCCTGGACCTTCGGGGTAGGGAACACTGAAGCTTTCTTT
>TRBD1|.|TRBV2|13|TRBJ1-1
CASRRGQGIEAFF
TGTGCCAGCAGGAGGGGACAGGGAATAGAAGCTTTCTTT
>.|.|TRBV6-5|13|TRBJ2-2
CASRTINTGELFF
TGTGCCAGCAGGACTATCAACACCGGGGAGCTGTTTTTT
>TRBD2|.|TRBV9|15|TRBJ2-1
CASSLAGVGYNEQFF
TGTGCCAGCAGTCTAGCGGGGGTAGGCTACAATGAGCAGTTCTTC
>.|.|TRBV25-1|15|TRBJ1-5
CASSAGTGFGQPQHF
TGTGCCAGCAGTGCGGGAACAGGGTTCGGGCAGCCCCAGCATTTT
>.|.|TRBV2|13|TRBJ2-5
CASKTQGEETQYF
TGTGCCAGCAAAACCCAAGGAGAGGAGACCCAGTACTTC
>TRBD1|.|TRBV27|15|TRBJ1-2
CASSFGTGVTYGYTF
TGTGCCAGCAGTTTCGGGACAGGGGTTACCTATGGCTACACCTTC
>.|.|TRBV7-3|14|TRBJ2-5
CASSLDSVSETQYF
TGTGCCAGCAGCTTAGACAGTGTTTCAGAGACCCAGTACTTC
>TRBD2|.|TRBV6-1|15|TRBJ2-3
CASSELAGGGDTQYF
TGTGCCAGCAGTGAACTAGCGGGAGGTGGGGATACGCAGTATTTT
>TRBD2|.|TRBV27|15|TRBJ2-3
CASSGGGWGRRTQYF
TGTGCCAGCAGCGGGGGGGGGTGGGGGCGGCGGACGCAGTATTTT
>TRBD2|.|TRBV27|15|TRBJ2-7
CASSTGTSGFSEQYF
TGTGCCAGCTCTACCGGGACTAGCGGATTTAGCGAGCAGTACTTC
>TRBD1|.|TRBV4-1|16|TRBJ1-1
CASSQEDRGLGTEAFF
TGCGCCAGCAGCCAAGAGGACAGGGGGCTCGGCACTGAAGCTTTCTTT
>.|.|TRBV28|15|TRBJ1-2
CASRYWRGSKSGYTF
TGTGCCAGCAGATATTGGCGGGGGTCTAAGTCCGGCTACACCTTC
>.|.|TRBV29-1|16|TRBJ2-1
CSVEDLHGAWGAEQFF
TGCAGCGTTGAAGATCTTCATGGGGCTTGGGGCGCTGAGCAGTTCTTC
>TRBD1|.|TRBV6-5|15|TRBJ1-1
CASTPSRTGLSEAFF
TGTGCCAGCACCCCAAGCAGGACAGGATTGTCTGAAGCTTTCTTT
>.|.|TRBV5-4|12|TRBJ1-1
CASSRDSSGAFF
TGTGCCAGCAGCCGCGACAGCTCCGGAGCTTTCTTT
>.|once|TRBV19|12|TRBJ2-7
CASSNGRYEQYF
TGTGCCAGTAGCAACGGGAGATACGAGCAGTACTTC
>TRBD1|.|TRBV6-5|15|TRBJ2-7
CASSYSPDRAVEQYF
TGTGCCAGCAGTTACTCCCCGGACAGGGCCGTCGAGCAGTACTTC
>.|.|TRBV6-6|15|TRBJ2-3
CASSTMEGTTDTQYF
TGTGCCAGCAGTACAATGGAGGGGACCACAGATACGCAGTATTTT
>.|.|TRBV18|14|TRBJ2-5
CASSPYGAGETQYF
TGTGCCAGCTCACCATATGGGGCTGGGGAGACCCAGTACTTC
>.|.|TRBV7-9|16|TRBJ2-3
CASSPKGGRRTDTQYF
TGTGCCAGCAGCCCAAAGGGGGGGAGAAGGACAGATACGCAGTATTTT
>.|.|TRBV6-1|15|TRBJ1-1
CASTVAGHQNTEAFF
TGTGCCAGCACTGTGGCAGGGCACCAAAACACTGAAGCTTTCTTT
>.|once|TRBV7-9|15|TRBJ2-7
CASSLAGTEAYEQYF
TGTGCCAGCAGCTTGGCCGGGACTGAAGCCTACGAGCAGTACTTC
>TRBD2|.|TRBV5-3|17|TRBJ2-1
CARSWGPGLAGENEQFF
TGTGCCAGAAGCTGGGGACCTGGACTAGCGGGAGAGAATGAGCAGTTCTTC
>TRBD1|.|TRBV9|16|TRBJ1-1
CASSFNQQGSNTEAFF
TGTGCCAGCAGCTTCAACCAACAGGGGTCAAACACTGAAGCTTTCTTT
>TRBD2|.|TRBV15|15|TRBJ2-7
CATSRGPTSGDTTYF
TGTGCCACCAGCAGAGGGCCGACTAGCGGGGACACAACGTACTTC
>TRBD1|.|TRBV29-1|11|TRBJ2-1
CSVADRGDRFF
TGCAGCGTGGCTGACAGGGGCGATAGATTCTTC
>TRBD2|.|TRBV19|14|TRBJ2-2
CASELAVLTGELFF
TGTGCTTCAGAACTAGCGGTCCTCACCGGGGAGCTGTTTTTT
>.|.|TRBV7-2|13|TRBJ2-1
CASSLARWNEQFF
TGTGCCAGCAGCTTAGCCCGGTGGAATGAGCAGTTCTTC
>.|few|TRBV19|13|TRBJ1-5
CASRHRENQPQHF
TGTGCCAGTAGGCATCGGGAAAATCAGCCCCAGCATTTT
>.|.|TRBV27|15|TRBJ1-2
CASSLRGGADYGYTF
TGTGCCAGCAGTCTGCGCGGGGGGGCCGACTATGGCTACACCTTC
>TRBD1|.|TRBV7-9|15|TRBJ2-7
CASSSNRDRGREQYF
TGTGCCAGCAGCTCAAATCGGGACAGGGGACGCGAGCAGTACTTC
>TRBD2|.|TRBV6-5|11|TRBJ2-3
CASSSGRTQYF
TGTGCCAGCAGTTCCGGGAGGACGCAGTATTTT
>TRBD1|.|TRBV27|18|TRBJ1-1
CASSPGTGVPPRNTEAFF
TGTGCCAGCAGTCCTGGGACAGGGGTCCCCCCGCGGAACACTGAAGCTTTCTTT
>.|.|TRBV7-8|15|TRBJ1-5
CASSLTGISNQPQHF
TGTGCCAGCAGCTTAACAGGGATAAGCAATCAGCCCCAGCATTTT
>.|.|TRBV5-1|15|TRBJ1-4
CASQDHPLGDEKLFF
TGCGCCAGCCAGGATCACCCCTTAGGGGATGAAAAACTGTTTTTT
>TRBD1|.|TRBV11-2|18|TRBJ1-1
CASSPGTGFTIKNTEAFF
TGTGCCAGCAGCCCCGGGACAGGGTTTACTATCAAGAACACTGAAGCTTTCTTT